These 19 T cell receptor beta chains were sequenced from one sample in a study of regulatory T cells in long-lasting Graves disease (dated by TCRdb to the early 2020s). Receptors were amplified or captured by multiplex PCR. Sequenced on an Illumina HiSeq 4000. To build TCR beta libraries, CDR3 regions were amplified by Arm-PCR using iRepertoire HTBI primers. The public reads were run again by TCRdb, first through fastp at Q25 and then through MiXCR, and only productive beta chains were kept. Every CDR3 protein is listed once, alongside the most common genes and DNA of its rows. This sample is represented by 400,000 to 550,000 distinct CDR3 sequences; about 15% of them were singletons. In total, the top ten clones hold 20% to 25% of the sample. The intended sense of this specimen's time point label: newly diagnosed GD, antithyroid drugs for less than 3 months. RNA was extracted from PBMCs in TRIzol for both TCR sequencing and RNA sequencing.

These data are also associated with another study on T cells in Graves' hyperthyroidism and ophthalmopathy.

Sequences were derived from peripheral blood mononuclear cells (PBMCs), sampled at new diagnosis, from a patient treated with antithyroid drugs. The receptors were gathered from a young woman with Graves disease. Donor details come from another sample of the same person, matched by shared clones.

The chain recombines TRBV7-2 with TRBJ1-2, with TRBD1 identical over 7 bases. V was clipped by 5 bases and J by 0 bases; unmatched bases: 15. The CDR3 covers 18 residues. CDR1 is SGHTA, CDR2 FQGNSA, per germline. CDR3 in DNA: TGTGCCAGCAGCACTACCCTTTTGACAGGGACCTCTAACTATGGCTACACCTTC. Encoded protein: CASSTTLLTGTSNYGYTF.

This clonotype showed up many times. The chain employs TRBV28 and TRBJ2-7; 7 bases match TRBD2. This CDR3 is built from 13 residues. J was trimmed by 6 bases and V by 6 bases; bases with no gene match: 8. Germline values: CDR1 MDHEN, CDR2 SYDVKM. The DNA of the CDR3 is TGTGCCAGCAGATCCTCCTTAGCGGGCGAGCAGTACTTC. This encodes CASRSSLAGEQYF.

V gene TRBV11-2 combines with J gene TRBJ2-7; 12 nucleotides match TRBD2. The V gene end was trimmed by 1 base and the J gene end by 2 bases; junction bases not matched to a gene: 3. The CDR3 is made up of 16 amino acids. In germline, CDR1 is SGHAT, CDR2 FQNNGV. DNA of the CDR3: TGTGCCAGCAGCTTAGGTCTAGCGGGAGGGCCCTACGAGCAGTACTTC. It specifies CASSLGLAGGPYEQYF.

This clonotype was found many times. This chain uses TRBV28 with TRBJ2-1, with 8 positions matching TRBD2. CDR3 size: 15 residues. J lost 7 bases, V lost 3 bases, and 8 bases had no gene match. Germline V gene data show CDR1 as MDHEN and CDR2 as SYDVKM. The CDR3 DNA reads as TGTGCCAGCAGTTTTTTCAGCGGGAGAGGTAATGAGCAGTTCTTC. Its protein is CASSFFSGRGNEQFF.

This clonotype was seen only a few times. At one end the junction does not follow the germline gene, possibly because of a read error. The V and J genes are TRBV27 and TRBJ2-7, with D perhaps TRBD2 (6 bases). The CDR3 contains 14 residues. Germline CDR1 is MNHEY and CDR2 is SMNVEV (reference sequence). The CDR3 is CANSPLANRSEQYF. The CDR3 DNA is TGTGCCAACAGTCCCCTAGCGAACCGCTCCGAGCAGTACTTC.

The chain combines TRBV7-3 with TRBJ2-4; D is possibly TRBD2 (6 bases). CDR1 SGHTA and CDR2 FQGTGA come from the germline V gene. The CDR3 is made up of 14 amino acids. Trimming removed 2 bases from V and 8 bases from J, with 13 bases in between. In DNA form, the CDR3 reads TGTGCCAGCAGCTTAGGAGCGGGTTCGGACATTCAGTACTTC. This translates into CASSLGAGSDIQYF.

V is TRBV6-2 or TRBV6-3 and J is TRBJ2-3, with 11 bases lining up with TRBD2. CDR3 length: 16 residues. With V trimmed by 3 bases and J by 3 bases, 5 bases remained unmatched. From germline, CDR1 is MNHEY and CDR2 SVGEGT. This chain's CDR3 is CASSYGLAGLTDTQYF. CDR3 bases: TGTGCCAGCAGTTATGGACTAGCGGGTCTGACAGATACGCAGTATTTT.

The chain carries TRBV6-2 or TRBV6-3 and TRBJ1-1; D is uncertain. The CDR3 runs 9 residues. Germline CDR1 MNHEY, CDR2 SVGEGT. V was pared by 4 bases and J by 6 bases, with 0 bases between. CDR3 sequence: CASSSEAFF. CDR3 DNA sequence: TGTGCCAGCAGTTCTGAAGCTTTCTTT.

This clonotype was detected a few times. The V call is TRBV20-1, the J call TRBJ1-5; D might be TRBD1 (5 bases). The CDR3 length is 15 residues. Trimming pared 1 base from V and 9 bases from J, leaving 19 bases between. CDR1 is DFQATT and CDR2 is SNEGSKA in the germline V gene (reference sequence). CDR3 nucleotides: TGCAGTGCTAGAGTAGTTGGACACATGGACGGGCCCCAGCATTTT. Translating it yields CSARVVGHMDGPQHF.

In this sample, this clonotype turned up many times. V is TRBV20-1 and J is TRBJ2-1; 9 bases map to TRBD1. CDR1 and CDR2 from the germline V gene are DFQATT and SNEGSKA (reference sequence). The V and J ends lost 3 bases and 7 bases, in that order; junction bases with no gene match: 4. The CDR3 extends over 13 amino acids. The CDR3 loop is CSASHRGRNEQFF. The CDR3 bases are TGCAGTGCTAGTCACAGGGGGCGGAATGAGCAGTTCTTC.

The chain has TRBV30 and TRBJ1-1; no firm D call. Germline V CDR1 and CDR2: GTSNPN, SVGIG (reference sequence). The CDR3 covers 13 residues. V lost 2 bases and J lost 4, with 11 bases in between. The CDR3 here is CAWSSRGGTEAFF. The CDR3 DNA follows: TGTGCCTGGAGTTCTCGCGGCGGCACTGAAGCTTTCTTT.

In its sample, this clonotype was seen a few times. The chain carries TRBV10-2 and TRBJ2-1, with 7 bases aligning to TRBD2. The CDR3 is 13 residues long. Germline V gene lookup returns CDR1 WSHSY and CDR2 SAAADI. The ends lost 10 bases at V and 6 bases at J; junction bases unmatched: 9. The CDR3 DNA follows: TGCGCCACCTTATTTGGCGGGAGCAATGAGCAGTTCTTC. It codes for CATLFGGSNEQFF.

This chain links TRBV4-1 with TRBJ2-7; D might be TRBD2 (5 bases). V lost 4 bases to trimming and J lost 4 bases, with 23 bases between them. The CDR3 sequence is 17 residues long. Germline V CDR1 and CDR2: MGHRA, YSYEKL. The CDR3 DNA sequence: TGCGCCAGCAGCCTCCTCCCAGGTCTAGCATTTCCATACGAGCAGTACTTC. Translating it yields CASSLLPGLAFPYEQYF.

This clonotype was found a few times. The chain carries TRBV4-1 and TRBJ1-3; D is undetermined. Between the trimmed V and J ends, which lost 1 base and 7 bases, there was a span of 14 bases. From germline, CDR1 is MGHRA and CDR2 YSYEKL. The CDR3 has 15 residues. CDR3 amino acids: CASSQGTGGLNTIYF. The CDR3 coding sequence is TGCGCCAGCAGCCAAGGAACGGGCGGCCTGAACACCATATATTTT.

This clonotype was observed many times. The V call is TRBV20-1, the J call TRBJ2-7, with TRBD2 identical over 7 bases. The CDR3 length is 13 residues. Losses at the gene ends were 1 base for V and 7 bases for J; bases not matched to a gene: 7. From germline, CDR1 is DFQATT and CDR2 SNEGSKA (reference sequence). The CDR3 DNA sequence: TGCAGTGCTAGAGTGCGGGAGAAAGCTGAGCAGTACTTC. The encoded protein is CSARVREKAEQYF.

On this clonotype itself: A much larger clone lies a single base off, so this may be a read error. This chain joins TRBV5-1 and TRBJ1-1; TRBD1 matches 7 bases. Germline V gene data show CDR1 as SGHRS and CDR2 as YFSETQ. The CDR3 is 15 amino acids. CDR3 DNA sequence: TGCGCCAGCAGCAGAACCTCGGGACAGTACACTGATGCTTTCTTT. It codes for CASSRTSGQYTDAFF.

In its sample, this clonotype was seen many times. This chain connects TRBV28 to TRBJ2-1; D unclear. The CDR3 runs to 11 residues. Deletions cut 3 bases from V and 15 bases from J, with 12 bases between. Germline V gene lookup returns CDR1 MDHEN and CDR2 SYDVKM. The CDR3: CASSFSVNLFF. In nucleotides, the CDR3 is TGTGCCAGCAGTTTTTCCGTGAACCTGTTCTTC.

V gene TRBV12-3 or TRBV12-4 combines with J gene TRBJ2-5, with D possibly called TRBD1 or TRBD2 (5 bases each). The V end was cut by 5 bases, the J end by 4 bases, with 14 bases between. The CDR3 sequence is 14 residues long. CDR3 coding DNA: TGTGCCAGCAGTCCACTAGGGGCCCTAGAGACCCAGTACTTC. Translated, it gives CASSPLGALETQYF.

As DNA, the CDR3 is TGTGCCAGCAGCCATCCATCGGGACTAGCGGGGTCCGATGAGCAGTTCTTC. Protein sequence: CASSHPSGLAGSDEQFF. The chain employs TRBV3-1 and TRBJ2-1; 13 nucleotides agree with TRBD2. Germline V gives CDR1 LGHDT, CDR2 YNNKEL (reference sequence). The CDR3 is 17 residues long. After removal of 3 bases from V and 8 bases from J, the junction contained 10 bases not matched to a gene.